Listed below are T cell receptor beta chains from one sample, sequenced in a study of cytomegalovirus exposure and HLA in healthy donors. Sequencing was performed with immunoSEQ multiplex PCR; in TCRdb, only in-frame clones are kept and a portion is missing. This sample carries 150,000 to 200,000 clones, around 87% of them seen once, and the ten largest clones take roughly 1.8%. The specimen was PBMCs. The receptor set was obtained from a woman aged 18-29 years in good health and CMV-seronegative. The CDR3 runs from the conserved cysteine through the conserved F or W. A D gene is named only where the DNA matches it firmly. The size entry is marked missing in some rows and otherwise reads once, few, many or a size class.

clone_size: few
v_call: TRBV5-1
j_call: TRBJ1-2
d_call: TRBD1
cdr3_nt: TGCGCCAGCAGCTTGACTGTCGGAGATGACAGGGTGGACGGCTACACCTTC
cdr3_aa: CASSLTVGDDRVDGYTF

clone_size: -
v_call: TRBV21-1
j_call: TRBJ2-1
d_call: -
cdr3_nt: TGTGCCACCACCTCTCCCGGCGGGAGCTCCTACAATGAGCAGTTCTTC
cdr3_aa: CATTSPGGSSYNEQFF

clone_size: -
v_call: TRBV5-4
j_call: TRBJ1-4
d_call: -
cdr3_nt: TGTGCCAGCAGCTTGGCGAATGAAAAACTGTTTTTT
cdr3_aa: CASSLANEKLFF

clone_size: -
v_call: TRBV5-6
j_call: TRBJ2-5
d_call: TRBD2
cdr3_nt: TGTGCCAGCAGCTTGTATGGCGGGAGGCTCCAAGAGACCCAGTACTTC
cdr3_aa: CASSLYGGRLQETQYF

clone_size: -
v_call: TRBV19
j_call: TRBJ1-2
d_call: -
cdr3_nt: TGTGCCAGTAGTGCAACAACTCAGGGAGGGTATGGCTACACCTTC
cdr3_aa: CASSATTQGGYGYTF

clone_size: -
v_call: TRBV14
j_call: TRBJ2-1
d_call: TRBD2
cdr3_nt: TGTGCCAGCAGTCCTCTCCAGGGACTAGCGACCTACAATGAGCAGTTCTTC
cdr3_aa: CASSPLQGLATYNEQFF

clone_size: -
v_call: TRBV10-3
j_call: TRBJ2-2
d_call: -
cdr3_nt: TGTGCCATCAGCAGGGGGGCCGGGGAGCTGTTTTTT
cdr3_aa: CAISRGAGELFF

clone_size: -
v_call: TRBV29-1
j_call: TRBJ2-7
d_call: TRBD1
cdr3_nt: TGCAGCGTTGTTTCGCGACAGGGGTACGAGCAGTACTTC
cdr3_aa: CSVVSRQGYEQYF

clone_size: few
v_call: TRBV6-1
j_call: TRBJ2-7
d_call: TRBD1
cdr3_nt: TGTGCCAGCAGATACAGGGGGACCGACGCCTACGAGCAGTACTTC
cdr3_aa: CASRYRGTDAYEQYF

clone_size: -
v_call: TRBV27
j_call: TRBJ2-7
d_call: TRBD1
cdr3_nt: TGTGCCAGCAGTTACCCGGGACAGGGGGCAAGAGAGCAGTACTTC
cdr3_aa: CASSYPGQGAREQYF

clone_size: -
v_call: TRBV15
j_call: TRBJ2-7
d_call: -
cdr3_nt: TGTGCCACCAGCACCCTGGGACTCCCTGGCGAGCAGTACTTC
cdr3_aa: CATSTLGLPGEQYF

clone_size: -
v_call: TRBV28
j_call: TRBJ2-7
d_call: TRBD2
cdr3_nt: TGTGCCAGCAGTAACCGGCGTGGGACGGGAGGATTCTACGAGCAGTACTTC
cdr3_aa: CASSNRRGTGGFYEQYF

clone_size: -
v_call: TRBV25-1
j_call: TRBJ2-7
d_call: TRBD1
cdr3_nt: TGTGCCAGCAGTCGAATGGGACAGGGCAGCGAGCAGTACTTC
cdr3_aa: CASSRMGQGSEQYF

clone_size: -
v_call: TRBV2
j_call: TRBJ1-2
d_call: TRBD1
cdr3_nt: TGTGCCAGCTGGTGGGTGACAGGGACCTCTTCAAACTATGGCTACACCTTC
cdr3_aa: CASWWVTGTSSNYGYTF

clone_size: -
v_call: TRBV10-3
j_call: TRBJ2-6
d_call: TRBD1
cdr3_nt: TGTGCCACCAGGGACGAGACAGGGCCGTTCTTTGGGGCCAACGTCCTGACTTTC
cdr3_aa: CATRDETGPFFGANVLTF

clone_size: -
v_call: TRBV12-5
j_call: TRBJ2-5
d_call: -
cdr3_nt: TGTGCTAGTGGGCAACAGGCGAGGGAGGCCCAGTACTTC
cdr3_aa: CASGQQAREAQYF

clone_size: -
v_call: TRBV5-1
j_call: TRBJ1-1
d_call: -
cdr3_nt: TGCGCCAGCAGCTTGGCAGGGCCGGATGGAGCTTTCTTT
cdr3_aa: CASSLAGPDGAFF

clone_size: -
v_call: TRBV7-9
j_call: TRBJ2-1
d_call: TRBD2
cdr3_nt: TGTGCCAGCAGCTTATTCCAGGGTGGGACTAGGGAGTTCTTC
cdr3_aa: CASSLFQGGTREFF

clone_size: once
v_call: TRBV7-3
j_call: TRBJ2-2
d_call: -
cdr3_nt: TGTGCCAGCAGCGTGGGACAGAACACCGGGGAGCTGTTTTTT
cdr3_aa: CASSVGQNTGELFF

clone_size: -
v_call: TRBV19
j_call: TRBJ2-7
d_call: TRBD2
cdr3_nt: TGTGCCAGTAGCGGACTAGCGGGAGGTTACGAGCAGTACTTC
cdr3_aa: CASSGLAGGYEQYF

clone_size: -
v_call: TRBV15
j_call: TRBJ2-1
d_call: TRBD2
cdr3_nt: TGTGCCACCAGCAGTTTGTGGACTAGCGGGGTCAGCTCCTACAATGAGCAGTTCTTC
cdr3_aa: CATSSLWTSGVSSYNEQFF

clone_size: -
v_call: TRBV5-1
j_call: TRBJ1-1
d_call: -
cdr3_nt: TGCGCCAGCAGCTTGGAGTTGGCAGGGACTACGAACACTGAAGCTTTCTTT
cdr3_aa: CASSLELAGTTNTEAFF

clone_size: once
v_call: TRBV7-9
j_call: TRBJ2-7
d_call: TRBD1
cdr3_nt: TGTGCCAGCAGCTTAGACCTACCGGGACAGGGGTACGAGCAGTACTTC
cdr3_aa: CASSLDLPGQGYEQYF

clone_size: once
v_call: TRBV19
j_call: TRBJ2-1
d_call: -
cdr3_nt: TGTGCCAGTAGTTATGGCTCGGGCAGGGGAAGCGGTGAGCAGTTCTTC
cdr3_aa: CASSYGSGRGSGEQFF

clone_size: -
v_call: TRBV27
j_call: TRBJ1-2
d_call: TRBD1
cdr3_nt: TGTGCCAGCAGTCCTAGTCCCGGGACAGGGCCCTATGGCTACACCTTC
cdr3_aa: CASSPSPGTGPYGYTF

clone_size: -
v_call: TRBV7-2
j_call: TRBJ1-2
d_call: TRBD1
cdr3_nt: TGTGCCAGCAGCTCTTCGGAGGGGGCATATGGCTACACCTTC
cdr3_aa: CASSSSEGAYGYTF

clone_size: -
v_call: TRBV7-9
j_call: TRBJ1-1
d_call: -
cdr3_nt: TGTGCCAGCAGGAGGGTGACAGGAACTAACACTGAAGCTTTCTTT
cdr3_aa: CASRRVTGTNTEAFF